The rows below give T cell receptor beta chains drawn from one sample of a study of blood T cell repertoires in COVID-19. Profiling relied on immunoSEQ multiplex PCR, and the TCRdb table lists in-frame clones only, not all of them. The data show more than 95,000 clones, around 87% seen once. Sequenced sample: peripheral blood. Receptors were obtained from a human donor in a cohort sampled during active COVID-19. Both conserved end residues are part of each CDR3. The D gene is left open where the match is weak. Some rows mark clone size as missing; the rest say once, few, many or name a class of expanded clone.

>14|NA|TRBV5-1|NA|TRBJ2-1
TGCGCCAGCAGCGGGTGGGGCCTCAACAATGAGCAGTTCTTC
CASSGWGLNNEQFF
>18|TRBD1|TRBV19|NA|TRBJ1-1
TGTGCCAGTAGTATGGGAGGGACAGGGGTGTTCAAGAACACTGAAGCTTTCTTT
CASSMGGTGVFKNTEAFF
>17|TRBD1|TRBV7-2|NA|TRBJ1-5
TGTGCCAGCAGCTTAGATCTCTCGACAGGGCGCAATCAGCCCCAGCATTTT
CASSLDLSTGRNQPQHF
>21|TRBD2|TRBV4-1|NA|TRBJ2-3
TGCGCCAGCAGCCTTCGCAAGAAGCAGCAGCGACTAGCGGGGGAAGGGGATACGCAGTATTTT
CASSLRKKQQRLAGEGDTQYF
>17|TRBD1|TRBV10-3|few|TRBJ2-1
TGTGCCATCAGTGACGTACCCGGGACAGGGGGCTTTAATGAGCAGTTCTTC
CAISDVPGTGGFNEQFF
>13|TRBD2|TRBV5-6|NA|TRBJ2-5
TGTGCCAGCGGACGGGAGGCGAGGGAGACCCAGTACTTC
CASGREARETQYF
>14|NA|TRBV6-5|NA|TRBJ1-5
TGTGCCAGCAGTTATAGGACTGGCAATCAGCCCCAGCATTTT
CASSYRTGNQPQHF
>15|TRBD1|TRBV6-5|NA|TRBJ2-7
TGTGCCAGCAGACCTGACAGGGGAATAACCTACGAGCAGTACTTC
CASRPDRGITYEQYF
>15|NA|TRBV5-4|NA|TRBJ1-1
TGTGCCAGCAGCTTGGAGAAGGGGCTGAACACTGAAGCTTTCTTT
CASSLEKGLNTEAFF
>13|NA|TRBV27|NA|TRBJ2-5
TGTGCCAGCAGTGGACTGCTCCAAGAGACCCAGTACTTC
CASSGLLQETQYF
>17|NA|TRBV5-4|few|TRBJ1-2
TGTGCCAGCAGCTTCGGGGGGGCCGCATCTCGGGCCTATGGCTACACCTTC
CASSFGGAASRAYGYTF
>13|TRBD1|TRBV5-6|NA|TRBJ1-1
TGTGCCAGCAGCCCGACAGGGGCCGAAGGAGCTTTCTTT
CASSPTGAEGAFF
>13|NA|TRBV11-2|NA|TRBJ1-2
TGTGCCAGCAGCTTAGGCAGGGCGGCGGGCTACACCTTC
CASSLGRAAGYTF
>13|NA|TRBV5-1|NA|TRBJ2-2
TGCGCCAGCAGCTTGTACGAGTTAGGGGAGCTGTTTTTT
CASSLYELGELFF
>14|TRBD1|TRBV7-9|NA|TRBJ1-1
TGTGCCAGCGTTTTTTCGGACAGGGAGACTGAAGCTTTCTTT
CASVFSDRETEAFF
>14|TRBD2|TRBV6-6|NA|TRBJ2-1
TGTGCCAGCAGGAGCGGGGGCCCCTACAATGAGCAGTTCTTC
CASRSGGPYNEQFF
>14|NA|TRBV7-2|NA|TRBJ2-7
TGTGCCAGCAGCTCCCAATGGGCAGGGGACGAGCAGTACTTC
CASSSQWAGDEQYF
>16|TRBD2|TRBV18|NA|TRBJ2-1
TGTGCCAGCTCACCACCCCTAGCGGGAGGGCCAAAGGAGCAGTTCTTC
CASSPPLAGGPKEQFF
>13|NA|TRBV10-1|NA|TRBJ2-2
TGCGCCAGCAGCAAAGGGGTCGGCGGGGAGCTGTTTTTT
CASSKGVGGELFF
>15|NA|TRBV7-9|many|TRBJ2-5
TGTGCCAGCAGCTCCCCCAGGTCGACCAAGGAGACCCAGTACTTC
CASSSPRSTKETQYF
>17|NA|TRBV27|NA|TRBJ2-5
TGTGCCAGCAGTTTGCTTAAGGGGGACGGGGCGTATGAGACCCAGTACTTC
CASSLLKGDGAYETQYF
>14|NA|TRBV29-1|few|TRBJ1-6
TGCAGCGTCCGGATCAGGGGCGGGAATTCACCCCTCCACTTT
CSVRIRGGNSPLHF
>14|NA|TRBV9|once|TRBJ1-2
TGTGCCAGCAGCGTATCTGGGGGCGACTATGGCTACACCTTC
CASSVSGGDYGYTF
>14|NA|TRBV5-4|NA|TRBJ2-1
TGTGCCAGCAGCTTAGCGGGTCCGTGGGATGAGCAGTTCTTC
CASSLAGPWDEQFF
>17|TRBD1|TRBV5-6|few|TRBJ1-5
TGTGCCAGCAGCCGGGGGGGACCTGGGACAGGGAGGCAGCCCCAGCATTTT
CASSRGGPGTGRQPQHF
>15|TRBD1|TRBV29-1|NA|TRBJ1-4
TGCAGCGTTGAGTCACAGGGGAGAGGGGGTGAAAAACTGTTTTTT
CSVESQGRGGEKLFF
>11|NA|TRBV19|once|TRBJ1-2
TGTGCCAGTAGCCGGGTTGACGGCTACACCTTC
CASSRVDGYTF
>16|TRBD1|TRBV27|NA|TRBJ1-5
TGTGCCAGCAGTTTAAATTCTCGGACAGGGGCGCAGCCCCAGCATTTT
CASSLNSRTGAQPQHF
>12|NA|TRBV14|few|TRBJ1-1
TGTGCCAGCAGCCTATTTGGACTTGAAGCTTTCTTT
CASSLFGLEAFF
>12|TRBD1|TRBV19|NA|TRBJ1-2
TGTGCCAGTAGACAGGGGGCGGATGGCTACACCTTC
CASRQGADGYTF
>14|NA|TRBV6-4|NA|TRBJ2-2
TGTGCCAGCAGTGACAGGGCGGGCGCCGGGGAGCTGTTTTTT
CASSDRAGAGELFF
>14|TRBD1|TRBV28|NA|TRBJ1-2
TGTGCCAGCAGTTTATGGGCAGGGGGAGTTGGCTACACCTTC
CASSLWAGGVGYTF
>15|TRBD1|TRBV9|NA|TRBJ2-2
TGTGCCAGCAGCGTAAGGACAGGGGCGGCCGGGGAGCTGTTTTTT
CASSVRTGAAGELFF
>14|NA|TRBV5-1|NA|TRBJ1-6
TGCGCCAGCAGCTTGGGACAGAATAATTCACCCCTCCACTTT
CASSLGQNNSPLHF
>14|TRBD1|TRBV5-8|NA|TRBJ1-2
TGTGCCAGCAGCCCACAGGACAGGGTGTATGGCTACACCTTC
CASSPQDRVYGYTF
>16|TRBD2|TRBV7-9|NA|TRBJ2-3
TGTGCCAGCAGCTACCCTAGCGGAGCTAGCACAGATACGCAGTATTTT
CASSYPSGASTDTQYF
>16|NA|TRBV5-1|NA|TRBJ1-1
TGCGCCAGCAGCTTGGCGGCAGGGCTTGTGAACACTGAAGCTTTCTTT
CASSLAAGLVNTEAFF
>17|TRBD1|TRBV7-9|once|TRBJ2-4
TGTGCCAGCAGCTTAGCGGGGACAGGGGGTACCAAAAACATTCAGTACTTC
CASSLAGTGGTKNIQYF
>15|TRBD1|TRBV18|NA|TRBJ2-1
TGTGCCAGCTCAACATCAACAGGGGCGGGCAATGAGCAGTTCTTC
CASSTSTGAGNEQFF
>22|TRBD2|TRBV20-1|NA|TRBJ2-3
TGCAGTGCTAGTTTCATTTGGAACTTTCGGGCTAGCGGGAGGGCCGGGACAGATACGCAGTATTTT
CSASFIWNFRASGRAGTDTQYF
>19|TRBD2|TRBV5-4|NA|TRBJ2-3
TGTGCCAGCAGCGCTACCGGTGTGACTAGCGTAATTAGCACAGATACGCAGTATTTT
CASSATGVTSVISTDTQYF
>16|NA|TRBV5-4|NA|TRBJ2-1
TGTGCCAGCAGCCCCAACGGGGGCGGGGGCTACAATGAGCAGTTCTTC
CASSPNGGGGYNEQFF
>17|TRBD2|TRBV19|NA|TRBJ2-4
TGTGCCAGTAGTCTACCCGGGACTAGCGGGACCAAAAACATTCAGTACTTC
CASSLPGTSGTKNIQYF
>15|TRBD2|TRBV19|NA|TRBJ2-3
TGTGCCAGTAGTATAGGTCCGGGGGGTGCAGATACGCAGTATTTT
CASSIGPGGADTQYF